This T cell receptor beta chain was recorded in a study of cytomegalovirus exposure and HLA in healthy donors. Primers for the PCR totalled 60 Vbeta and 13 Jbeta. Some clones are missing from TCRdb's copy, which holds only in-frame ones; the method was immunoSEQ multiplex PCR. Here the sample spans fewer than 200,000 clones, over 75% being singletons. CDR1 and CDR2 from the germline V gene are SGHVS and FNYEAQ. V dropped 8 bases and J dropped 1; count of bases not matched to a gene: 9. This CDR3 has 16 amino acids. V gene TRBV7-6 combines with J gene TRBJ2-3; 10 nucleotides match TRBD2. Sequences were obtained from PBMCs. The TCR originated in a man aged 40-50 years in good health and CMV-seropositive. CDR3 in amino acids: CASGTEGTSGTDTQYF. CDR3 sequence (DNA): TGTGCCAGCGGAACGGAGGGGACTAGCGGCACAGATACGCAGTATTTT. Drawing the rest from reference TRBV7-6 and TRBJ2-3, the complete variable domain is GAGVSQSPRYKVTKRGQDVALRCDPISGHVSLYWYRQALGQGPEFLTYFNYEAQQDKSGLPNDRFSAERPEGSISTLTIQRTEQRDSAMYRCASGTEGTSGTDTQYFGPGTRLTVL.